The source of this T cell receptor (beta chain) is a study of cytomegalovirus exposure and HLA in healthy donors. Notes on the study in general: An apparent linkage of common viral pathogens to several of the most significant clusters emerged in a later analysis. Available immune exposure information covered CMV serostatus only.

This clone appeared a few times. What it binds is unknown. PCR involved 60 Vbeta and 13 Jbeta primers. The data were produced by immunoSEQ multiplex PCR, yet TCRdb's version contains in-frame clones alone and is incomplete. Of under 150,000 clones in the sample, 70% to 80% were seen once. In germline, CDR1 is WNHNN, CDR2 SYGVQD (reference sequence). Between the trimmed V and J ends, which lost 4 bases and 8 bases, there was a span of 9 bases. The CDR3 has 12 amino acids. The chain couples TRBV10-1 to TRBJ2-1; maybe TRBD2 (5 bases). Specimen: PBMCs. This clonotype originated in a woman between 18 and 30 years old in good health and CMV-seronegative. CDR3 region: CASSAHGDEQFF. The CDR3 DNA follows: TGCGCCAGCAGTGCGCACGGGGATGAGCAGTTCTTC.